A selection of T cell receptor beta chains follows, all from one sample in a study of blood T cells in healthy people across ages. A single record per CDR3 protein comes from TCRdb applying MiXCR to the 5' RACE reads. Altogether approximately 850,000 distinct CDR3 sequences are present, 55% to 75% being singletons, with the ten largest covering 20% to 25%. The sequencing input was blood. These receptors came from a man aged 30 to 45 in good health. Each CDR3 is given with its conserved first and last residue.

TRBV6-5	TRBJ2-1	CASSRPGTNINEQFF
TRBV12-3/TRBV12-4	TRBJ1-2	CASSFGTDHYGYTF
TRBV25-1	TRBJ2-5	CASSEFRGEETQYF
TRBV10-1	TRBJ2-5	CASSESGKQETQYF
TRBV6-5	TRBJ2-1	CASMKGTFWGNEQFF
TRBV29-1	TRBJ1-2	CSVEVTGTGVYGYTF
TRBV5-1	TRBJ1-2	CASSPTAGDDGYTF
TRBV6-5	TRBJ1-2	CASSYGGANGYGYTF
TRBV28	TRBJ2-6	CASSLHSGANVLTF
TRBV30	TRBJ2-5	CAWSVDRVRETQYF
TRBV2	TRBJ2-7	CASSEGKFKQYF
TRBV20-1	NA	CSAEGGYEQYF
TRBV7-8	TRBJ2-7	CASAKLGQGSYEQYF
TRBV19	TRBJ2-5	CASRRLDRTQETQYF
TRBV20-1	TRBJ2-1	CSAPSPSSYNEQFF
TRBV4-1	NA	CASSQDISFPASVYEQYF
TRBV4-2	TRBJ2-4	CASSQADRGGVWEQYF
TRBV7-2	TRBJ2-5	CASSFRGPIANEQYF
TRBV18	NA	CASSPPGLASETQYF
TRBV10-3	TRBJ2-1	CAIRDNYSYNEQFF
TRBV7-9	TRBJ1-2	CASSPFPDGYTF
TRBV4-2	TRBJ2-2	CASSQVGGEAGELFF
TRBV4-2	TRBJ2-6	CANSQTTGLGANVLTF
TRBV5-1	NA	CASSLGLNWAPEQYF
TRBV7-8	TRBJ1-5	CASSNDQGAGNQPQHF
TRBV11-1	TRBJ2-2	CASSYQETGELFF
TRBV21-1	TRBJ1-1	CASSAQLGTLYMNTEAFF
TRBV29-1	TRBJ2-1	CSVGKSSYNEQFF
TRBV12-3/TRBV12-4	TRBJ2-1	CASSLFLIGSSSYNEQFF
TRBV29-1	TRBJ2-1	CSVDRTDEQFF
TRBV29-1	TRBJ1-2	CSVVALDGYTF
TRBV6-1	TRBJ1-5	CAAQGESNQPQHF
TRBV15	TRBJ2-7	CATSRDTVYEQYF
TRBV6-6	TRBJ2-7	CASSYERTSIYEQYF
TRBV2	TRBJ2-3	CASSIAGAMDTQYF
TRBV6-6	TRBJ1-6	CASSYAWTALPLHF
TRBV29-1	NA	CSALAGTGNNEQYF
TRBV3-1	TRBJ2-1	CASSTQGLGEQFF
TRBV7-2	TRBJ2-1	CASSIGLAAYNEQFF
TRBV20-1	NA	CSARLAGGVTYEQYF
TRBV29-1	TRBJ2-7	CSVTRDYEQYF
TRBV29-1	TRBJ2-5	CSVGPGLAVKETQYF
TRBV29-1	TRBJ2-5	CRAGQGASETQYF
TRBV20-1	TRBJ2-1	CSALRLGGTYYNEQFF
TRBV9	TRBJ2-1	CASSVGDPANEQFF
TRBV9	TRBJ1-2	CATTGRSCYGYTF
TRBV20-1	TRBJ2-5	CSAIQTQETQYF
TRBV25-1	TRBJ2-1	CASSVGTGVPYNEQFF
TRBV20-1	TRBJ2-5	CSARDRTGRAGVETQYF
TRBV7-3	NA	CASSPRLNSEQYF
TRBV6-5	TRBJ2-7	CASSYGLAVAYEQYF
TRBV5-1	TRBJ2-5	CASSLHPGGETQYF
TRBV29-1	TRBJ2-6	CSVESGGLRSGANVLTF
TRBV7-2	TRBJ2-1	CASSFFVYEQFF
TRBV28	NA	CASSSGLAGEGTQYF